What follows is one TCR beta chain and its context. Germline lookup yields CDR1 GTSNPN and CDR2 SVGIG (reference sequence). The CDR3 is 14 residues long. The V and J ends lost 7 bases and 7 bases respectively, with 17 bases between them. Documented time point: pretreatment peripheral blood. The data originate from a study of PD-L1 blockade in urothelial cancer. In the study overall: Samples of blood were analyzed 3 weeks (second dose) and 6 weeks after treatment start.

Profiling relied on immunoSEQ multiplex PCR, and the TCRdb table lists in-frame clones only, not all of them. The sample records fewer than 85,000 clones, around 84% being singletons. The clonotype was recovered from a woman in her sixties or seventies with urothelial cancer. The sequencing used PBMCs, collected around atezolizumab (anti-PD-L1) treatment. V gene TRBV30 combines with J gene TRBJ2-6; perhaps TRBD1 as D (6 bases). DNA for the CDR3: TGTGCCTTGAACTCCCAGGGGAGCGCCAACGTCCTGACTTTC. Protein: CALNSQGSANVLTF.